The 17 T cell receptor beta chains below come from one sample, sequenced in a study of tumour-infiltrating T cells in Burkitt lymphoma. The method was immunoSEQ multiplex PCR; TCRdb's version includes in-frame clones alone and lacks a portion of them. The sample carries over 700 clones, about 89% recorded once. Input material: tumor tissue. The receptors stem from a human donor with diffuse large B-cell lymphoma.

The V gene is TRBV27, the J gene TRBJ1-2, with 12 bases that match TRBD1. Trimming cost V 5 bases and J 6 bases; bases outside gene matches: 13. Germline loops: CDR1 MNHEY, CDR2 SMNVEV (reference sequence). The CDR3 sequence is 17 residues long. CDR3 residues: CASSPRDRGRSHDGYTF. In DNA form, the CDR3 reads TGTGCCAGCAGTCCCCGGGACAGGGGGCGCAGTCATGATGGCTACACCTTC.

This rearrangement joins TRBV20-1 to TRBJ1-2; D unresolved. This CDR3 has 11 residues. Germline CDR1 is DFQATT and CDR2 is SNEGSKA (reference sequence). Trimming removed 3 bases from V and 5 bases from J, with 7 bases in between. The CDR3 sequence: CSARGLYGYTF. DNA of the CDR3: TGCAGTGCTAGGGGATTGTATGGCTACACCTTC.

This clone was picked up a small number of times. This chain joins TRBV29-1 and TRBJ1-1; D gene ambiguous. The germline CDR1 and CDR2 sequences are SQVTM and ANQGSEA. V dropped 1 base and J dropped 9 bases, with 9 bases sitting between them. The CDR3 extends over 11 amino acids. The CDR3 nucleotides read TGCAGCGTTGAAGTCTCGGCGAAAGCTTTCTTT. Translating gives CSVEVSAKAFF.

The genes are TRBV7-2 and TRBJ1-1; 7 positions match TRBD1. The trim removed 5 bases at V and 1 base at J, leaving 4 bases unmatched. The CDR3 runs 14 residues. Per the germline V gene, CDR1 is SGHTA and CDR2 is FQGNSA. The CDR3 spells CASSRQGPNTEAFF. For the CDR3, the DNA is TGTGCCAGCAGCCGACAGGGTCCGAACACTGAAGCTTTCTTT.

The J gene is TRBJ1-4, the V gene TRBV14; TRBD1 might be the D (6 bases). This CDR3 comprises 15 residues. CDR1 is SGHDN and CDR2 is FVKESK in the germline V gene. V gave up 1 base and J gave up 8 bases, with 14 bases separating them. Here the CDR3 reads CASSQVNRANEKLFF. The CDR3 DNA reads TGTGCCAGCAGCCAAGTGAACAGGGCGAACGAAAAACTGTTTTTT.

V gene TRBV30 combines with J gene TRBJ1-2, with D hard to call. In germline, CDR1 is GTSNPN, CDR2 SVGIG (reference sequence). CDR3 length: 11 amino acids. The V end lost 3 bases, the J end lost 2 bases, and 4 bases lay between the germline ends. The CDR3 sequence: CAWRDNYGYTF. The CDR3 bases are TGTGCCTGGAGGGACAACTATGGCTACACCTTC.

The CDR3 DNA reads TGTGCCAGCAGCGTAGATTTAGCGGGGCGATACACAGATACGCAGTATTTT. This sequence encodes CASSVDLAGRYTDTQYF. V usage is TRBV9 and J usage is TRBJ2-3; 8 nucleotides align to TRBD2. The germline V gene encodes CDR1 SGDLS and CDR2 YYNGEE. J lost 2 bases, V lost 0 bases, and 8 bases had no gene match. The length of the CDR3 is 17 residues.

The V gene is TRBV9, the J gene TRBJ1-5; D is uncertain. The germline V gene has CDR1 SGDLS and CDR2 YYNGEE. The CDR3 length is 15 residues. V was trimmed by 0 bases and J by 0 bases, leaving 7 bases between them. The CDR3 spells CASSVGVYSNQPQHF. The CDR3 DNA sequence: TGTGCCAGCAGCGTAGGGGTTTATAGCAATCAGCCCCAGCATTTT.

The chain is built from TRBV9 and TRBJ2-1, with TRBD2 identical over 7 bases. There are 15 residues in the CDR3. CDR1 is SGDLS and CDR2 is YYNGEE in the germline V gene. J was trimmed by 8 bases and V by 0 bases; bases with no gene match: 8. This chain's CDR3 is CASSVVNGRTDEQFF. The CDR3 DNA reads as TGTGCCAGCAGCGTAGTCAACGGGAGGACGGATGAGCAGTTCTTC.

This chain connects TRBV7-9 to TRBJ2-2; possible D gene TRBD2, 6 bases. CDR3 length equals 15 residues. CDR1 SEHNR and CDR2 FQNEAQ come from the germline V gene (reference sequence). Trimming cost V 7 bases and J 6 bases, with 18 bases left between them. The DNA for the CDR3 is TGTGCCAGCACCCCCAGCGGGTTTGGGGCCGGGGAGCTGTTTTTT. Its translation: CASTPSGFGAGELFF.

The chain uses TRBV11-1 and TRBJ2-1; D is undetermined. The CDR3 extends over 11 amino acids. Per the germline V gene, CDR1 is SGHAT and CDR2 is FQDESV (reference sequence). The ends were cut back, 5 bases at V and 11 bases at J, with 10 bases in the middle. The CDR3 DNA follows: TGTGCCAGCAGCCTTTTGACCCAGCAGTTCTTC. Translating gives CASSLLTQQFF.

The V gene is TRBV29-1, the J gene TRBJ2-1, with 8 bases lining up with TRBD2. Germline lookup yields CDR1 SQVTM and CDR2 ANQGSEA. This CDR3 spans 19 amino acids. V was clipped by 4 bases and J by 3 bases; unmatched bases: 20. CDR3 protein: CSVADGRAGHKKLYNEQFF. The CDR3 region has the DNA TGCAGCGTTGCCGACGGGAGGGCCGGGCACAAAAAACTCTACAATGAGCAGTTCTTC.

This rearrangement joins TRBV7-2 to TRBJ2-1; D tentatively reads TRBD1 or TRBD2 (6 bases each). Between the trimmed V and J ends, which lost 2 bases and 4 bases, there was a span of 15 bases. Germline loops: CDR1 SGHTA, CDR2 FQGNSA. CDR3 size: 16 residues. The CDR3 DNA reads as TGTGCCAGCAGCTTAATTCCGGGGGCCCTATACAATGAGCAGTTCTTC. Amino acid sequence: CASSLIPGALYNEQFF.

This chain uses TRBV9 with TRBJ2-2; perhaps TRBD1 as D (5 bases). V was trimmed by 7 bases and J by 4 bases, leaving 14 bases between them. The CDR3 has 14 amino acids. The germline V gene has CDR1 SGDLS and CDR2 YYNGEE. The CDR3 coding sequence is TGTGCCAGCGGGGCGTCAGCGAGCACCGGGGAGCTGTTTTTT. It is translated as CASGASASTGELFF.

To note about this clone: Because the CDR3's place on the DNA is in doubt, the DNA is left out and the CDR3 is given as listed by TCRdb. CDR3 region: CASFVGQGARNF. This chain joins TRBV2 and TRBJ2-3; the table's TRBD1 call for D was not verified on the DNA. CDR1 and CDR2 from the germline V gene are SNHLY and FYNNEI. From its first to its last residue, the CDR3 has 12 amino acids.

V is TRBV19 and J is TRBJ2-7; no firm D call. CDR1 is LNHDA, CDR2 SQIVND, per germline (reference sequence). The CDR3 runs to 14 residues. Trimming pared 3 bases from V and 0 bases from J, leaving 9 bases between. The CDR3 loop is CASSIISSSYEQYF. Here the CDR3 DNA reads TGTGCCAGTAGTATTATTTCAAGCTCCTACGAGCAGTACTTC.

This chain uses TRBV10-3 with TRBJ1-3, with TRBD1 matching over 7 bases. The J segment lost 3 bases and the V segment lost 8 bases, leaving 1 base of the junction unmatched. Germline CDR1 reads ENHRY; CDR2 reads SYGVKD. CDR3 length: 12 residues. DNA of the CDR3: TGTGCCATCCGACAGGGTGGAAACACCATATATTTT. Its translation: CAIRQGGNTIYF.